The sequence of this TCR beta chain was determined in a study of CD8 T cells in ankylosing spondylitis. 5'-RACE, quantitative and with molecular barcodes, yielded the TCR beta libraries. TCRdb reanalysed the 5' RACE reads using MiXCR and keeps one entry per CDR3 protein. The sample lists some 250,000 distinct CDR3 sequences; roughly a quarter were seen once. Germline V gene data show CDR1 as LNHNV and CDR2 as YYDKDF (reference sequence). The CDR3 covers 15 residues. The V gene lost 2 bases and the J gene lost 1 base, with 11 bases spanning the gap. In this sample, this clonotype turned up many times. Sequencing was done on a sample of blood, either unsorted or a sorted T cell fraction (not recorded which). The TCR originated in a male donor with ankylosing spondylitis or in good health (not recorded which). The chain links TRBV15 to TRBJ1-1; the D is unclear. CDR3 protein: CATSRPPPTNTEAFF. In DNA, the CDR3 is TGTGCCACCAGCAGACCCCCTCCTACGAACACTGAAGCTTTCTTT.